This entry lists 19 T cell receptor beta chains sequenced from one sample in a study of cytomegalovirus exposure and HLA in healthy donors. 60 Vbeta and 13 Jbeta primers were used in PCR. Libraries were prepared by immunoSEQ multiplex PCR; TCRdb keeps only in-frame clonotypes and omits some of them. Among about 120,000 clones, about 76% were seen once, and the ten largest hold about 30%. The source material was PBMCs. These receptors came from a man in his fifties or sixties in good health and CMV-seropositive.

The J gene is TRBJ2-7, the V gene TRBV11-2, with 8 positions matching TRBD1. Germline V lookup: CDR1 SGHAT, CDR2 FQNNGV. V trimming: 4 bases; J trimming: 2 bases; junction bases outside the gene matches: 7. The CDR3 totals 15 residues. This CDR3 is CASSSLTGGPYEQYF. The CDR3 coding sequence is TGTGCCAGCAGCTCGCTAACAGGGGGACCCTACGAGCAGTACTTC.

V usage is TRBV19 and J usage is TRBJ1-1, with a weak D call TRBD1 (6 bases). Trimming cost V 5 bases and J 1 base, with 17 bases left between them. Germline V lookup: CDR1 LNHDA, CDR2 SQIVND (reference sequence). CDR3 length: 16 residues. CDR3 in amino acids: CASSYLAGTRNTEAFF. In DNA, the CDR3 is TGTGCCAGTAGTTATCTCGCCGGGACAAGGAACACTGAAGCTTTCTTT. Together with reference TRBV19 and TRBJ1-1, the CDR3 gives the full variable domain: DGGITQSPKYLFRKEGQNVTLSCEQNLNHDAMYWYRQDPGQGLRLIYYSQIVNDFQKGDIAEGYSVSREKKESFPLTVTSAQKNPTAFYLCASSYLAGTRNTEAFFGQGTRLTVV.

This clone turned up a few times. V usage is TRBV16 and J usage is TRBJ1-5; a weak D match, TRBD1 (6 bases). Trimming removed 5 bases from V and 7 bases from J, with 15 bases in between. The germline V gene encodes CDR1 KGHSY and CDR2 FQNENV. The CDR3 spans 14 residues. The CDR3: CASSGGHSEQPQHF. In DNA, the CDR3 is TGTGCCAGCAGCGGGGGACACTCCGAACAGCCCCAGCATTTT.

This clone was observed a few times. This chain uses TRBV7-6 with TRBJ2-6; D is ambiguous. The V and J ends lost 5 bases and 1 base respectively, with 6 bases between them. CDR1 and CDR2 (germline): SGHVS, FNYEAQ. This CDR3 has 14 residues. CDR3 amino acids: CASSPLSGANVLTF. Here the CDR3 DNA reads TGTGCCAGCAGCCCTCTTTCTGGGGCCAACGTCCTGACTTTC.

A few counts support this clone. J is TRBJ2-1 and V is TRBV2, with TRBD2 matching 9 bases. J gave up 3 bases and V 10 bases, and 10 bases lay outside the gene matches. This CDR3 contains 15 residues. Germline-derived CDR1 and CDR2 are SNHLY and FYNNEI. The CDR3 coding sequence is TGTGCCATCACTGGGGGAGCGGGGGGCTACAATGAGCAGTTCTTC. Translated: CAITGGAGGYNEQFF.

This clone occurred many times. The rearrangement uses TRBV4-2 and TRBJ1-1; no firm D call. The CDR3 runs 11 residues. Trimming left V 5 bases short and J 4 bases short, with 5 bases between. Looked up from germline, CDR1 is LGHNA and CDR2 is YNFKEQ. In nucleotides, the CDR3 is TGTGCCAGCAGCTTCAGCACTGAAGCTTTCTTT. Translated, it gives CASSFSTEAFF.

This clone was seen more than once but under ten times. The J gene is TRBJ2-2, the V gene TRBV27; TRBD2 is a possible D gene (5 bases). Germline assignment: CDR1 MNHEY and CDR2 SMNVEV (reference sequence). Trimming left V 2 bases short and J 0 bases short, with 16 bases between. The CDR3 length is 18 residues. CDR3 region: CASSLGLGRAANTGELFF. The CDR3 coding sequence is TGTGCCAGCAGTTTAGGACTGGGCCGGGCTGCGAACACCGGGGAGCTGTTTTTT.

This chain connects TRBV11-1 to TRBJ2-7; 8 positions agree with TRBD1. In germline, CDR1 is SGHAT, CDR2 FQDESV (reference sequence). The V and J ends lost 5 bases and 2 bases, in that order; junction bases with no gene match: 5. The CDR3 sequence is 14 residues long. The CDR3 nucleotides read TGTGCCAGCAGCCGCGGACAGGGCACCTACGAGCAGTACTTC. Its protein product is CASSRGQGTYEQYF.

The V call is TRBV12-5, the J call TRBJ1-6; D is unresolved. The V gene's germline CDR1 is LGHNT and CDR2 FRNRAP. V dropped 0 bases and J dropped 3 bases, with 15 bases sitting between them. This CDR3 spans 18 amino acids. The CDR3 sequence is CASGLVHGRGHYNSPLHF. The CDR3, as DNA: TGTGCTAGTGGTTTGGTACACGGAAGAGGGCACTATAATTCACCCCTCCACTTT.

The V and J genes are TRBV7-3 and TRBJ2-7; D might be TRBD1 (8 bases). The CDR3 is 16 residues long. Per germline, CDR1 SGHTA and CDR2 FQGTGA. Trimming stripped 2 bases from V and 0 bases from J, with 14 bases between. Written as DNA, the CDR3 is TGTGCCAGCAGCTTACGACAGGGGACTACCTCCTACGAGCAGTACTTC. Residues: CASSLRQGTTSYEQYF.

This rearrangement joins TRBV2 to TRBJ2-2; D may be TRBD2 (7 bases). The CDR3 consists of 15 residues. Trimming removed 4 bases at V and 3 bases at J, with 12 bases between. From germline, CDR1 is SNHLY and CDR2 FYNNEI. The CDR3 region is CASSGRGGDTGELFF. The CDR3, as DNA: TGTGCCAGCAGTGGGAGGGGGGGGGACACCGGGGAGCTGTTTTTT.

The chain joins TRBV28 to TRBJ1-5; 7 nucleotides line up with TRBD1. CDR1 and CDR2 from the germline V gene are MDHEN and SYDVKM. Trimming at V came to 10 bases and at J to 0 bases, leaving 9 bases not matched to a gene. This CDR3 is built from 15 residues. CDR3 DNA: TGTGCCACCAATCACGGGACAGTTAGCAATCAGCCCCAGCATTTT. Its protein is CATNHGTVSNQPQHF.

J is TRBJ2-1 and V is TRBV4-2; 9 bases are shared with TRBD2. CDR1 and CDR2 (germline): LGHNA, YNFKEQ. The CDR3 has 17 residues. V shed 3 bases, J shed 7 bases, and the junction held 13 bases outside the gene matches. This CDR3 is CASSQSVAGGKVNEQFF. As DNA, the CDR3 is TGTGCCAGCAGCCAGAGCGTGGCGGGAGGGAAGGTTAATGAGCAGTTCTTC.

The chain links TRBV30 to TRBJ2-7, with a weak D call TRBD1 (5 bases). The CDR3 is 15 amino acids. V lost 2 bases to trimming and J lost 0 bases, with 14 bases between them. Germline V gene lookup returns CDR1 GTSNPN and CDR2 SVGIG (reference sequence). The CDR3: CAWSLFRGSSYEQYF. The DNA for the CDR3 is TGTGCCTGGAGTTTGTTTAGGGGAAGCTCCTACGAGCAGTACTTC.

The CDR3 protein is CASSSVGVKGTEAFF. The CDR3 DNA reads TGTGCCAGCAGCTCCGTTGGGGTGAAGGGGACTGAAGCTTTCTTT. J is TRBJ1-1 and V is TRBV7-3, with D possibly being TRBD1 (5 bases). Germline CDR1 and CDR2: SGHTA and FQGTGA. The CDR3 extends over 15 amino acids. The V and J ends lost 4 bases and 5 bases respectively, with 17 bases between them.

This CDR3 reads CASSIDRFRGANEQFF. In DNA, the CDR3 is TGTGCCAGTAGTATAGATCGATTCAGGGGCGCGAATGAGCAGTTCTTC. V is TRBV19 and J is TRBJ2-1; D perhaps matches TRBD1 (6 bases). V was cut by 0 bases and J by 7 bases, with 16 bases left in between. The CDR3 has 16 amino acids. CDR1 and CDR2 (germline): LNHDA, SQIVND (reference sequence).

This chain joins TRBV19 and TRBJ2-2, with D hard to call. The germline V and J ends were trimmed by 9 bases and 6 bases, with 11 bases remaining between them. This CDR3 is 12 amino acids long. CDR1 is LNHDA, CDR2 SQIVND, per germline (reference sequence). CDR3 nucleotide sequence: TGTGCCAGCAGGATGTGGGCCGGGGAGCTGTTTTTT. It specifies CASRMWAGELFF.

The chain recombines TRBV6-1 with TRBJ2-4, with D perhaps matching TRBD1 (5 bases). V was clipped by 3 bases and J by 4 bases, with 16 bases between them. This CDR3 is 16 amino acids long. From germline, CDR1 is MNHNS and CDR2 SASEGT. CDR3 bases: TGTGCCAGCAGTGACCGTAGCAGGGTCGGAAAAAACATTCAGTACTTC. This sequence encodes CASSDRSRVGKNIQYF.

This clone was observed a handful of times. The chain carries TRBV21-1 and TRBJ2-5; the listed D gene, TRBD2, was not tested against the DNA. TRBV21-1 is tagged as a pseudogene. The CDR3 length is 20 residues. The DNA of the CDR3 is TGTGCCAGCAGCCCCCCCGGTGGGAGCGGGGTATTTCAAATCCAAGAGACCCAGTACTTC. Its protein product is CASSPPGGSGVFQIQETQYF.